These 28 T cell receptor beta chains came from one sample sequenced in a study of blood T cell repertoires in COVID-19. Assay used: immunoSEQ multiplex PCR; TCRdb lists only in-frame clones, some missing. The sample shows approximately 230,000 clones, about 87% of them seen only once. The sequenced sample was peripheral blood. Every receptor here comes from a woman in her twenties or thirties with COVID-19, enrolled during active disease.

CDR3 nucleotides: TGCAGCGTTGGGACAGGTCCCTATGGCTACACCTTC. Amino acid sequence: CSVGTGPYGYTF. The chain employs TRBV29-1 and TRBJ1-2; the match to TRBD1 covers 7 bases. From germline, CDR1 is SQVTM and CDR2 ANQGSEA. There are 12 residues in the CDR3. V was clipped by 4 bases and J by 4 bases; unmatched bases: 3. Together with reference TRBV29-1 and TRBJ1-2, the CDR3 gives the full variable domain: SAVISQKPSRDICQRGTSLTIQCQVDSQVTMMFWYRQQPGQSLTLIATANQGSEATYESGFVIDKFPISRPNLTFSTLTVSNMSPEDSSIYLCSVGTGPYGYTFGSGTRLTVV.

The chain employs TRBV24-1 and TRBJ1-4; 7 bases are shared with TRBD1. The CDR3 consists of 15 residues. V shed 9 bases and J 2 bases; nucleotides not matched to a gene: 8. Germline CDR1 reads KGHDR; CDR2 reads SFDVKD. The CDR3 coding sequence is TGTGCCACCCGTCGACAGGGAGCCACTAATGAAAAACTGTTTTTT. It is translated as CATRRQGATNEKLFF.

The rearrangement joins TRBV2 to TRBJ2-3, with 9 bases that match TRBD1. V lost 5 bases, J lost 4 bases, and 4 bases stayed unmatched. Germline V gene lookup returns CDR1 SNHLY and CDR2 FYNNEI. The CDR3 length is 14 residues. CDR3 region: CASSWDRAPDTQYF. The CDR3 region has the DNA TGTGCCAGCAGTTGGGACAGGGCACCAGATACGCAGTATTTT.

The chain combines TRBV9 with TRBJ2-3, with a tentative D call TRBD2 (6 bases). Germline CDR1 is SGDLS and CDR2 is YYNGEE. The CDR3 loop spans 15 amino acids. Trimming took off 0 bases at V and 0 bases at J, with 8 bases between the two ends. CDR3 loop: CASSVGGVSTDTQYF. CDR3 sequence (DNA): TGTGCCAGCAGCGTAGGCGGGGTAAGCACAGATACGCAGTATTTT. The whole variable domain, filled in from reference TRBV9 and TRBJ2-3, reads DSGVTQTPKHLITATGQRVTLRCSPRSGDLSVYWYQQSLDQGLQFLIQYYNGEERAKGNILERFSAQQFPDLHSELNLSSLELGDSALYFCASSVGGVSTDTQYFGPGTRLTVL.

The chain joins TRBV19 to TRBJ2-1, with 9 bases matching TRBD2. Germline CDR1 is LNHDA and CDR2 is SQIVND (reference sequence). There are 14 residues in the CDR3. V was clipped by 3 bases and J by 7 bases; unmatched bases: 4. CDR3 sequence (DNA): TGTGCCAGTAGTATGGGCGGGGGGGGGAATGAGCAGTTCTTC. Protein: CASSMGGGGNEQFF.

This clone appeared a single time. This sequence joins TRBV5-8 and TRBJ1-3, with 9 bases lining up with TRBD1. CDR3 length equals 15 residues. CDR1 is SGHTS and CDR2 is YDEGEE in the germline V gene. Trimming took 4 bases from V and 1 from J; bases not matched to a gene: 3. The CDR3 region is CASSEGQGSGNTIYF. The CDR3, as DNA: TGTGCCAGCAGCGAGGGACAGGGTTCTGGAAACACCATATATTTT.

J is TRBJ1-1 and V is TRBV5-1; D is unresolved. This CDR3 has 14 amino acids. V lost 0 bases and J lost 2, with 8 bases in between. Germline CDR1 is SGHRS and CDR2 is YFSETQ. The CDR3 is CASSLGSLNTEAFF. The CDR3 nucleotides read TGCGCCAGCAGCTTGGGAAGCTTAAACACTGAAGCTTTCTTT.

V usage is TRBV25-1 and J usage is TRBJ2-3, with D possibly being TRBD2 (5 bases). CDR3 size: 18 residues. Looked up from germline, CDR1 is MGHDK and CDR2 is SYGVNS. The V gene lost 3 bases and the J gene lost 0 bases, with 19 bases spanning the gap. CDR3 protein: CASSERSRSGDSTDTQYF. CDR3 coding DNA: TGTGCCAGCAGTGAGCGATCCCGGAGCGGAGATAGCACAGATACGCAGTATTTT.

This sequence joins TRBV6-2 or TRBV6-3 and TRBJ2-7, with TRBD2 as a possible D gene (6 bases). This CDR3 has 15 amino acids. Germline assignment: CDR1 MNHEY and CDR2 SVGEGT. The V end was cut by 0 bases, the J end by 4 bases, with 13 bases between. The CDR3 DNA sequence: TGTGCCAGCAGTTACTCGATGGGGGAGGCTTACGAGCAGTACGTC. Protein sequence: CASSYSMGEAYEQYV.

This clone is a singleton in its sample. The chain is built from TRBV30 and TRBJ1-5, with a possible D match to TRBD1 (5 bases). Between the trimmed V and J ends, which lost 0 bases and 7 bases, there was a span of 10 bases. The CDR3 is made up of 13 amino acids. The germline CDR1 and CDR2 sequences are GTSNPN and SVGIG (reference sequence). In nucleotides, the CDR3 is TGTGCCTGGAGTGTACACGGGGGGCAGCCCCAGCATTTT. Protein: CAWSVHGGQPQHF.

The chain employs TRBV7-8 and TRBJ2-2; 9 bases fit TRBD1. Trimming at V came to 1 base and at J to 2 bases, leaving 5 bases not matched to a gene. This CDR3 region has 17 residues. CDR1 is SGHVS and CDR2 is FQNEAQ in the germline V gene. CDR3 in amino acids: CASSLDAQGANTGELFF. As DNA, the CDR3 is TGTGCCAGCAGCTTAGATGCACAGGGGGCAAACACCGGGGAGCTGTTTTTT.

This clone was observed many times. The chain is built from TRBV6-2 or TRBV6-3 and TRBJ2-5, with D perhaps TRBD2 (6 bases). Trimming stripped 4 bases from V and 7 bases from J, with 16 bases between. Germline loops: CDR1 MNHEY, CDR2 SVGEGT. CDR3 length equals 14 residues. The CDR3 reads CASSSDGTVRTQYF. The DNA for the CDR3 is TGTGCCAGCAGTTCAGACGGGACTGTCCGGACCCAGTACTTC.

The rearrangement joins TRBV5-6 to TRBJ2-3, with 9 bases identical to TRBD1. This CDR3 contains 16 residues. Germline V gene data show CDR1 as SGHDT and CDR2 as YYEEEE. The ends lost 3 bases at V and 6 bases at J; junction bases unmatched: 11. The CDR3 loop reads CASSSLRDRVADTQYF. CDR3 nucleotides: TGTGCCAGCAGCTCCCTCCGGGACAGGGTTGCGGATACGCAGTATTTT.

This clone has just a few counts. This chain connects TRBV2 to TRBJ2-7, with 8 bases aligning to TRBD2. CDR3 length: 14 amino acids. Per the germline V gene, CDR1 is SNHLY and CDR2 is FYNNEI. V lost 2 bases, J lost 4 bases, and 4 bases stayed unmatched. In DNA form, the CDR3 reads TGTGCCAGCAGTGAATTCGGGGGGGAGTACGAGCAGTACTTC. Translated: CASSEFGGEYEQYF.

The chain carries TRBV13 and TRBJ2-3; 10 nucleotides agree with TRBD2. This CDR3 is 17 amino acids long. Germline CDR1 reads PRHDT; CDR2 reads FYEKMQ (reference sequence). V trimming: 5 bases; J trimming: 0 bases; junction bases outside the gene matches: 8. The CDR3 spells CASSLESGGGSTDTQYF. The DNA for the CDR3 is TGTGCCAGCAGCCTAGAAAGCGGGGGGGGTAGCACAGATACGCAGTATTTT. The whole variable domain, remainder taken from reference TRBV13 and TRBJ2-3, is AAGVIQSPRHLIKEKRETATLKCYPIPRHDTVYWYQQGPGQDPQFLISFYEKMQSDKGSIPDRFSAQQFSDYHSELNMSSLELGDSALYFCASSLESGGGSTDTQYFGPGTRLTVL.

CDR3 in amino acids: CASSLGPTGLSGANVLTF. The CDR3 nucleotides read TGCGCCAGCAGCTTGGGTCCGACAGGCCTCTCTGGGGCCAACGTCCTGACTTTC. The V and J genes are TRBV5-1 and TRBJ2-6; maybe TRBD1 (6 bases). Germline V CDR1 and CDR2: SGHRS, YFSETQ. There are 18 residues in the CDR3. The V end was cut by 0 bases, the J end by 0 bases, with 13 bases between.

This chain links TRBV4-3 with TRBJ1-5; D gene unclear. Germline CDR1 is LGHNA and CDR2 is YSLEER. Between the trimmed V and J ends, which lost 1 base and 1 base, there was a span of 8 bases. This CDR3 has 15 amino acids. CDR3 DNA sequence: TGCGCCAGCAGCCAAGGGCCGCTCAGCAATCAGCCCCAGCATTTT. Translation: CASSQGPLSNQPQHF.

The chain is built from TRBV6-2 or TRBV6-3 and TRBJ1-1; D is possibly TRBD1 (6 bases). The germline V and J ends were trimmed by 0 bases and 7 bases, with 6 bases remaining between them. Germline V gives CDR1 MNHEY, CDR2 SVGEGT. This CDR3 has 12 amino acids. The chain's CDR3 is CASSYSGGEAFF. The CDR3 DNA reads TGTGCCAGCAGTTACTCAGGGGGTGAAGCTTTCTTT.

This clone was seen a few times. The chain links TRBV5-1 to TRBJ1-2; D is ambiguous. Germline V gene lookup returns CDR1 SGHRS and CDR2 YFSETQ. Trimming left V 5 bases short and J 6 bases short, with 20 bases between. This CDR3 spans 15 amino acids. CDR3 nucleotides: TGCGCCAGCAGGGGTAATGCTCGGGAGGAGGATGGCTACACCTTC. It is translated as CASRGNAREEDGYTF.

This clone was detected only a few times. This chain joins TRBV25-1 and TRBJ1-5, with a possible D match to TRBD1 (6 bases). This CDR3 contains 13 residues. V was trimmed by 6 bases and J by 2 bases, leaving 8 bases between them. In germline, CDR1 is MGHDK, CDR2 SYGVNS. CDR3 bases: TGTGCCAGCAGACAGGGCCGCAATCAGCCCCAGCATTTT. This encodes CASRQGRNQPQHF.

The chain has TRBV5-1 and TRBJ2-3, with TRBD2 matching 8 bases. Looked up from germline, CDR1 is SGHRS and CDR2 is YFSETQ. V was pared by 4 bases and J by 5 bases, with 6 bases of the junction left unmatched. The CDR3 is 14 amino acids. The chain's CDR3 is CASSTGLDIDTQYF. The CDR3 nucleotides are TGCGCCAGCAGCACGGGACTAGACATAGATACGCAGTATTTT.

The chain recombines TRBV2 with TRBJ2-7; D call uncertain. This CDR3 contains 13 residues. Germline CDR1 SNHLY, CDR2 FYNNEI. Trimming took 1 base from V and 9 from J, leaving 13 bases between them. CDR3 in DNA: TGTGCCAGCAGTGAAGGAGCTAGTGTTTTGCAGTACGTC. Its protein is CASSEGASVLQYV.

The CDR3 loop is CATSGPSDRASTDTQYF. The CDR3 bases are TGTGCCACCAGTGGCCCCTCGGACAGGGCTAGCACAGATACGCAGTATTTT. The V gene is TRBV24-1, the J gene TRBJ2-3, with 8 nucleotides matching TRBD1. The CDR3 length is 17 residues. With V trimmed by 5 bases and J by 0 bases, 9 bases remained unmatched. The germline V gene encodes CDR1 KGHDR and CDR2 SFDVKD.

The chain employs TRBV29-1 and TRBJ1-1, with TRBD1 matching 7 bases. Losses at the gene ends were 6 bases for V and 3 bases for J; bases not matched to a gene: 4. The CDR3 sequence is 12 residues long. Germline V gene sequence: CDR1 SQVTM, CDR2 ANQGSEA. DNA of the CDR3: TGCAGCGTCCGGGACAGTCACACTGAAGCTTTCTTT. It encodes CSVRDSHTEAFF.

This clone has only one observation. This rearrangement joins TRBV10-3 to TRBJ2-3; TRBD2 matches at 11 bases. V shed 6 bases and J 0 bases; nucleotides not matched to a gene: 8. This CDR3 is 17 amino acids long. Per the germline V gene, CDR1 is ENHRY and CDR2 is SYGVKD. The CDR3 loop is CAIRGTSGAPSTDTQYF. CDR3 coding DNA: TGTGCCATCAGGGGGACTAGCGGTGCTCCTAGCACAGATACGCAGTATTTT.

The gene calls are TRBV6-5 and TRBJ2-7, with 7 bases identical to TRBD1. V lost 2 bases, J lost 0 bases, and 7 bases stayed unmatched. The CDR3 runs to 16 residues. The germline gives CDR1 MNHEY, CDR2 SVGAGI. In DNA, the CDR3 is TGTGCCAGCAGTTACGGGACAGACCCCAGCTCCTACGAGCAGTACTTC. Protein product: CASSYGTDPSSYEQYF.

The chain carries TRBV6-6 and TRBJ1-2; maybe TRBD1 (6 bases). Germline values: CDR1 MNHNY, CDR2 SVGAGI (reference sequence). The V end lost 0 bases, the J end lost 3 bases, and 8 bases lay between the germline ends. CDR3 length: 14 residues. The CDR3 loop is CASSYSPGDYGYTF. CDR3 sequence (DNA): TGTGCCAGCAGTTACTCCCCAGGGGACTATGGCTACACCTTC.

This sequence joins TRBV30 and TRBJ2-5; D may be TRBD2 (5 bases). Germline-derived CDR1 and CDR2 are GTSNPN and SVGIG (reference sequence). V was clipped by 1 base and J by 5 bases, with 5 bases between them. This CDR3 is built from 11 residues. The CDR3 region is CAWSGGETQYF. The CDR3 nucleotides are TGTGCCTGGAGTGGAGGGGAGACCCAGTACTTC. The full variable domain, with the rest looked up from reference TRBV30 and TRBJ2-5, is SQTIHQWPATLVQPVGSPLSLECTVEGTSNPNLYWYRQAAGRGLQLLFYSVGIGQISSEVPQNLSASRPQDRQFILSSKKLLLSDSGFYLCAWSGGETQYFGPGTRLLVL.